This TCR beta chain comes out of a study of STAT5B mutations in CD4+ large granular lymphocyte leukemia (dated by TCRdb to between 2022 and 2023). With respect to the entire study: Among healthy controls, the CDR3 'QG' motif was associated with a particular HLA allele. The TCRbeta repertoires of CD4+ T-cell large granular lymphocyte leukemia patients were compared with the TCRbeta repertoires of healthy blood donors. Flow cytometry performed on FACSCanto II or FACSVerse showed that the purified fractions had more than 95% purity among lymphocytes. Study-wide findings and limitations: Greater clonality appeared to be present in CD4-sorted patient repertoires than in healthy CD4+ repertoires, and the difference was retained after the putative leukemic clones were removed. The data were not HLA-matched, and the higher clonality in CD4+ T-LGLL than in CD8+ T-LGLL could be due to the relatively small sample size. Main leukemic clonotypes were private to each patient, although under 30% appeared at low frequency in other patients' non-leukemic repertoires. TRBV06-family usage was enriched among the top patient clones (8/27) compared with healthy controls (2/35).

CDR3 length: 15 amino acids, cysteine to phenylalanine. CDR3 DNA only is kept here, 45 bases in frame from base 1. V and J lose 5 bases and 9 bases, and a span of 17 bases separates them. Looking up the germline V gene yields CDR1 SGHTA and CDR2 FQGTGA. Buffy coats from 30 to 40 blood donors, supplied by the Finnish Red Cross blood service, were used as healthy controls. All TCR-sequenced material derived from peripheral blood: patient blood samples and healthy donor buffy coats. Ficoll-Hypaque gradient centrifugation was used to isolate peripheral blood mononuclear cells. CD4+ cells were purified magnetically from the buffy coats of healthy controls. The Gentra Puregene Cell and Tissue kit was used to extract genomic DNA, and a Qubit 2.0 fluorometer was used to measure the amount of genomic DNA. This clone was counted a single time. Its antigen has not been determined. Nothing much larger sits one base from this clone, and base qualities are not available.

The immunoSEQ assay at survey resolution was applied to genomic DNA for sequencing of TCRbeta rearrangements. The study's processing was this. A lowest detectable productive clonotype frequency of 2.59 x 10-5 was observed in the TCR sequencing data. Analyses included only productive TCRbeta rearrangements, meaning complete and in-frame sequences. Clonality for each sample was calculated as Simpson clonality in the immunoSEQ Analyzer version 3.0. Clones were binned by frequency as very rare, small, medium, large (1-20%) or hyperexpanded (>20%). Generation probabilities were estimated with OLGA 1.2.3, V-gene circos plots were made with VDJtools, specificities were searched in VDJdb, and CDR3 motifs were identified with GLIPH. The table comes from immuneACCESS by way of TCRdb, which keeps in-frame sequences with V and J called. Part of the clones is missing from these tables; in studies checked, under half for an unresolved V gene and the rest for unknown reasons. From that table come the V and J calls and clone size; the DNA was used to work out D and trimming. This sample gives about 31,000 clones in total; approximately 82% of them show up just once. The top ten clones comprise roughly 7% of the sample.

The origin of this receptor is a human donor in good health. Recombination joined TRBV7-3 with TRBJ1-6; the D gene is not confidently resolved. Sequencing used CD4+ T cells from blood buffy coats. The CDR3: CASSPSGGPGSPLHF. The nucleotide sequence is TGTGCCAGCAGCCCATCCGGAGGGCCGGGTTCACCCCTCCACTTT. Here the CDR3 is joined to the reference TRBV7-3 and TRBJ1-6 genes, and the full variable domain is: GAGVSQTPSNKVTEKGKYVELRCDPISGHTALYWYRQSLGQGPEFLIYFQGTGAADDSGLPNDRFFAVRPEGSVSTLKIQRTERGDSAVYLCASSPSGGPGSPLHFGNGTRLTVT.